This T cell receptor (beta chain) was identified during a study of human T cells and chemical hapten exposure. TCRdb re-called the RACE reads with MiXCR, one entry per CDR3 protein. The table includes about 380,000 distinct CDR3 sequences, about 6% detected once. This clonotype showed up many times. Trimming shortened V by 1 base and J by 1 base, and 10 bases separated the two germline ends. CDR3 length: 15 amino acids. Looked up from germline, CDR1 is SGHTA and CDR2 is FQGTGA. Time point indicated: patch test 2, 6 weeks after DPC sensitization. This sample's treatment: therapeutic diphenylcyclopropenone sensitization with weekly scalp DPC.

The sample was whole blood, taken in connection with sensitization to the hapten diphenylcyclopropenone (DPC). The chain combines TRBV7-3 with TRBJ1-1; possible D gene TRBD1, 6 bases. The origin of this receptor is a woman aged 18-29 years with alopecia areata. Some clones in this sample may be carry-over from other donors' samples. CDR3: CASSLSPGENTEAFF. CDR3 bases: TGTGCCAGCAGCTTAAGTCCAGGGGAGAACACTGAAGCTTTCTTT.